This TCR beta chain emerged from a study of shared clonotypes between healthy human individuals (TCRdb year 2020). Looking at the study overall: A few men and two women, aged 18 to 49 years, made up the cohort. Blood TCR repertoires of five healthy adults were deeply sequenced to estimate repertoire size and the extent of clonotype sharing between individuals. For each donor, CD4 naive and CD4 memory were each run on three plates, CD8 naive on two plates, and CD8 memory on one plate. Libraries were prepared and TCR repertoires were sequenced by different laboratories using diverse techniques, in order to increase sequencing depth and limit assay-specific biases. Each donor's leukapheresis produced roughly between roughly 0.85 and 10 billion PBMCs.

Donors were healthy HIV-negative adults with no recently reported acute infections or vaccinations. Every donor was a Caucasian adult living in Nashville, Tennessee, USA. Magnetic negative selection was used to enrich CD4+ T cells, after which naive cells were positively selected on CD45RA and the negative fraction became the memory subset. After blood collection by leukapheresis, PBMCs were isolated using Ficoll-Histopaque density gradient centrifugation and then cryopreserved in the vapor phase of liquid nitrogen. Analytical flow cytometry was used to check the purity and quantity of each magnetically sorted T cell population. From each sorted fraction, genomic DNA was isolated and quantified by UV absorbance on a Nanodrop 2000c. This clone was detected only once. Its antigen is not yet known. No base quality information exists; no much larger clone differs at one position. The sample contains more than one DNA sequence encoding this CDR3.

What the study reported, not specific to this receptor: Because the study included only a small number of donors, the genetic and exposure-history diversity represented was limited. About 5% of naive CD4, around 3.6% of naive CD8, 2.3% of memory CD4, and about 0.4% of memory CD8 clonotypes were shared across several donors. Estimated clonotype richness was generally larger for naive than for memory subsets. Based on pairwise subsampling, the degree of clonotype sharing among donors was expected to be affected by sequencing depth. Rarefaction of sorted-subset datasets indicated incomplete sequencing despite the large sequencing depth. Only blood was sampled, and tissue TCR repertoires likely differ from those in blood. Compared with non-shared clonotypes, the clonotypes found in all four sorted-subset donors had higher generation probabilities.

Using the deep immunoSEQ assay, TCR CDR3 regions were amplified from genomic DNA by multiplex PCR. For each cell subset, the extracted genomic DNA was distributed evenly across all wells of several immunoSEQ 96-well plates, and each plate served as one replicate. Each replicate PCR for sorted subsets received roughly 0.2 ug genomic DNA, equal to tens of thousands of T cell genomes. Purified libraries were measured with a Qubit 3.0 fluorometer, size-checked on a Bioanalyzer 2100, and measured again with the KAPA Library Quantification kit. Each immunoSEQ 96-well plate was sequenced on its own single-read 150-cycle Illumina NextSeq 550 flow cell. Per the authors' processing: Because the immunoSEQ output held only junctional sequences and lacked quality scores, the filtering could not match the filtering applied to full-length reads. Sequences were annotated with PyIR, a Python wrapper for IgBLAST v1.9, using IMGT germline references to assign V/J genes and CDR3. Reads were removed for weak V/J assignments (E-value above 1e-6), missing CDR3, stop codons, out-of-frame junctions, or ambiguous translated residues. V3J clonotypes were defined as sequences sharing the same inferred V gene, J gene, and CDR3 amino acid sequence. Percentage overlap between repertoires was calculated by dividing the number of shared unique clonotypes by the size of the smaller repertoire. Three approaches were used to assess repertoire richness: RTK rarefaction, the Chao1 estimator, and Recon v2.1 estimates of unobserved clonotypes. Generation probabilities for all TCRbeta clonotypes obtained by the gDNA method from a few donors were computed using OLGA. TCRdb retrieved this table from immuneACCESS and kept in-frame rearrangements only. Not all clones are present; in checked studies, unresolved V genes account for under half, and no reason is known for the remainder. That table furnishes V, J and clone size, whereas the DNA furnished D and trimming. The sample table shows around 2.3 million clones, and about 94% are seen once. Jointly, the top ten make up over 0.1% of the sample.

Cut back by 4 bases and 0 bases, the V and J ends lie 9 bases apart. From the germline V gene, CDR1 is SGHRS and CDR2 is YFSETQ. From the cysteine up to the phenylalanine, the CDR3 has a length of 14 residues. Just the 42-base CDR3 DNA is kept, in frame starting at base 1. The rearranged segments are TRBV5-1 and TRBJ2-3; no D segment can be confidently identified. Sequencing was carried out using naive CD4+ T cells sorted from blood. This specimen's cell subset or site label, per the study, means: CD45RA+ positively selected. This sequence was found in a man aged 18 to 30 in good health. The DNA reads TGCGCCAGCAGCCTTCGCTCTAGCACAGATACGCAGTATTTT. This translates into CASSLRSSTDTQYF.